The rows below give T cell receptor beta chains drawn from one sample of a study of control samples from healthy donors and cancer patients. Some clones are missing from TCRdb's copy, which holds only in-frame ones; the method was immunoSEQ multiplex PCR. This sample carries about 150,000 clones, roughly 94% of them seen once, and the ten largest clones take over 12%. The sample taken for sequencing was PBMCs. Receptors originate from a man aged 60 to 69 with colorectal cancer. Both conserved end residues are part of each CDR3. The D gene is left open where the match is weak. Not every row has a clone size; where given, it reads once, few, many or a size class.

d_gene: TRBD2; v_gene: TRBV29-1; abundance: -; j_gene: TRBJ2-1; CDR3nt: TGCAGCGTTGATGGGGAGCGGGGGAGCTCCTACAATGAGCAGTTCTTC; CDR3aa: CSVDGERGSSYNEQFF
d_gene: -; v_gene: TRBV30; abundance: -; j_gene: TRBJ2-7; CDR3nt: TGTGCCTGGAGTCTAGGACCCTACGAGCAGTACTTC; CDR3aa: CAWSLGPYEQYF
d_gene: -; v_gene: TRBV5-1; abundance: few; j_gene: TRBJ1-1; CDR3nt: TGCGCCAGCAGTACGAACACTGAAGCTTTCTTT; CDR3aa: CASSTNTEAFF
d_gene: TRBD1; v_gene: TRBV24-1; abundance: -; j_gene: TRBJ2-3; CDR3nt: TGTGCCACCAGTGACCAGGACAGGGGTTTTAGGACAGATACGCAGTATTTT; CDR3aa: CATSDQDRGFRTDTQYF
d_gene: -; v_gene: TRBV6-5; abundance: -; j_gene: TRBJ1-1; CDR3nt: TGTGCCAGCAGTTACTTCCCAGGGACTGAAGCTTTCTTT; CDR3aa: CASSYFPGTEAFF
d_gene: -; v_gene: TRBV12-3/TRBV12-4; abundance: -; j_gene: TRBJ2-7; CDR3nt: TGTGCCAGCACTTTGGGACCGGTCCACGAGCAGTACTTC; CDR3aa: CASTLGPVHEQYF
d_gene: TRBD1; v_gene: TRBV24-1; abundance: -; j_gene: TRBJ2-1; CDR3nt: TGTGCCACCAGTGATCTCCGACAGGGTTCCTACAATGAGCAGTTCTTC; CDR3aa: CATSDLRQGSYNEQFF
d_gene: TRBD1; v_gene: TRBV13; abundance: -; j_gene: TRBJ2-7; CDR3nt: TGTGCCAGCAGCGGGACAGGGGCCTACGAGCAGTACTTC; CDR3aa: CASSGTGAYEQYF
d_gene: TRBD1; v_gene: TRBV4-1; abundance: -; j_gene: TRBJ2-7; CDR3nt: TGCGCCAGCAGCCAAGGGGACAGGGAGTATAACGAGCAGTACTTC; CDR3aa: CASSQGDREYNEQYF
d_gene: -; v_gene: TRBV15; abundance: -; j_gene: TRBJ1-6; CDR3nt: TGTGCCACCAGCAGAGATCGGGGAGTGAAGCGTTCACCCCTCCACTTT; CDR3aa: CATSRDRGVKRSPLHF
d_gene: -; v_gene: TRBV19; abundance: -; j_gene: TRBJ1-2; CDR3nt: TGTGCCAGCCAATCAACTGCCCCGGGAGGCTACACCTTC; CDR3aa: CASQSTAPGGYTF
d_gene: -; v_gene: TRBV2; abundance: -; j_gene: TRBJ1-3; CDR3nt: TGTGCCAGCAGTGACGGGAATGGAAACACCATATATTTT; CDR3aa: CASSDGNGNTIYF
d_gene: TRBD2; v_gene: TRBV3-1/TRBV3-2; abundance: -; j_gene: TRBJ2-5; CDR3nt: TGTGCCAGCAGCCCCGGGAGGGAAGGGACCCAGTACTTC; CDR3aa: CASSPGREGTQYF
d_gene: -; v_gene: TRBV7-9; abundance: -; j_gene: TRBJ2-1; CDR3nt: TGTGCCAGCAGCCAAAGCTACAATGAGCAGTTCTTC; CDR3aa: CASSQSYNEQFF
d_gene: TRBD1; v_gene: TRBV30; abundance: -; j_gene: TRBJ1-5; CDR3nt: TGTGCCTGGAGTGTTAGGACAGGGGAGCAGCCCCAGCATTTT; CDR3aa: CAWSVRTGEQPQHF
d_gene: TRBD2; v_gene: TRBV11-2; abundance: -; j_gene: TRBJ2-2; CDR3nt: TGTGCCAGCAGATTACTAGCGGGGGGCCACACCGGGGAGCTGTTTTTT; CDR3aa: CASRLLAGGHTGELFF
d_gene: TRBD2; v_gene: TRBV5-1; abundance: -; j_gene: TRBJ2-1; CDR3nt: TGCGCCAGCAGCTTGGCCGGGGAGGGACAGTTCTTC; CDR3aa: CASSLAGEGQFF
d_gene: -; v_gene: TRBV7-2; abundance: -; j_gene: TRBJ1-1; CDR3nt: TGTGCCAGCAGTCAATGGGGGATCCCTGAAGCTTTCTTT; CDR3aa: CASSQWGIPEAFF
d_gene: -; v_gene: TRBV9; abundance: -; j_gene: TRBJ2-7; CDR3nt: TGTGCCAGCAGCGTAGGGGTAGGGCCCTACGAGCAGTACTTC; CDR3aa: CASSVGVGPYEQYF
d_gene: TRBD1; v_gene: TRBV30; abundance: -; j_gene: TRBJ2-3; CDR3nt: TGTGCCTGGGACAGGGTCTCAGTCACAGATACGCAGTATTTT; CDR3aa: CAWDRVSVTDTQYF
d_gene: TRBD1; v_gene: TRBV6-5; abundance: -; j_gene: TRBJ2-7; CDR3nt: TGTGCCAGCAGTTACTCCGCAGGGGGAACCTACGAGCAGTACTTC; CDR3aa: CASSYSAGGTYEQYF
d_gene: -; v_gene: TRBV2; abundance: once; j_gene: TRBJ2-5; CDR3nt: TGTGCCAGCATCCCCATCCCGAGGGAGACCCAGTACTTC; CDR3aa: CASIPIPRETQYF
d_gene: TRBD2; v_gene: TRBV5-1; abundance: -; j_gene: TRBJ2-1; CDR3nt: TGCGCCAGCAGCTTACGGACTAGCGGGGGTGATGAGCAGTTCTTC; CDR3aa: CASSLRTSGGDEQFF
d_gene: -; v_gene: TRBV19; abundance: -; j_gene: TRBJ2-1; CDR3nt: TGTGCCAGTAGTATTCTAGACAGGTCGGGGAATGAGCAGTTCTTC; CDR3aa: CASSILDRSGNEQFF
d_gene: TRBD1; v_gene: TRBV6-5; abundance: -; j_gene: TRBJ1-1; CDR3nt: TGTGCCAGCAGTTACCCCGGGACAGGTGAAGCTTTCTTT; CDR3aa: CASSYPGTGEAFF
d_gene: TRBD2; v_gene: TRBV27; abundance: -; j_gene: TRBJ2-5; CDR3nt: TGTGCCAGCAGAGCGGGGTCGGGGGAGACCCAGTACTTC; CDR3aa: CASRAGSGETQYF
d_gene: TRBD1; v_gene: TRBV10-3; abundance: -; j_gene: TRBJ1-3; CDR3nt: TGTGCCATCAGTGCTACAGGGGCGGCAAACACCATATATTTT; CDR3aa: CAISATGAANTIYF
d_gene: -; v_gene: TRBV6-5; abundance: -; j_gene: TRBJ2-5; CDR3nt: TGTGCCGCGGCGGAAAGCGGAGTTAAAGAGACCCAGTACTTC; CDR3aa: CAAAESGVKETQYF
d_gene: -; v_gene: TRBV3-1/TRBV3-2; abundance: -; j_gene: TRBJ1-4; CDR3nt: TGTGCCAGCAGCCCGGGACTTGATAATGAAAAACTGTTTTTT; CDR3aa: CASSPGLDNEKLFF
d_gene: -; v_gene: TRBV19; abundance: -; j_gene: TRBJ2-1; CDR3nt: TGTGCCAGTAGTATATCAGGGGACCACAATGAGCAGTTCTTC; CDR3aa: CASSISGDHNEQFF
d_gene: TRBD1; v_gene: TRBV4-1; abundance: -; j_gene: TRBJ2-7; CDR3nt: TGCGCCAGCAGCCGAGGGACAGCCAACTCCTACGAGCAGTACTTC; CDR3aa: CASSRGTANSYEQYF
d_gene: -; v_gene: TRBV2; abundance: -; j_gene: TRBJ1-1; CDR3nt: TGTGCCAGCAGAAACAGGGTTTCGGGAAACACTGAAGCTTTCTTT; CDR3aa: CASRNRVSGNTEAFF
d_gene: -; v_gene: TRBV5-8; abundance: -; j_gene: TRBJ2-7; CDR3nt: TGTGCCAGCAGCTTGGACCACACAACCTACGAGCAGTACTTC; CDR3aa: CASSLDHTTYEQYF
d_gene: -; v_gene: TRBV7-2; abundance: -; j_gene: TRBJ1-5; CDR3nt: TGTGCCAGCAGCTTCGGTGGTCTGTTTTATCAGCCCCAGCATTTT; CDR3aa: CASSFGGLFYQPQHF
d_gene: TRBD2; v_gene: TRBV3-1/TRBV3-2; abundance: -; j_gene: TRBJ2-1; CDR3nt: TGTGCCAGCAGCGAGACTAGCGGGGGAGATAATGAGCAGTTCTTC; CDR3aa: CASSETSGGDNEQFF
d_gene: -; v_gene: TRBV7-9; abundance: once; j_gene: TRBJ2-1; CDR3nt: TGTGCCAGCAGCTTAGGCCTGGGCAATGAGCAGTTCTTC; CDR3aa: CASSLGLGNEQFF
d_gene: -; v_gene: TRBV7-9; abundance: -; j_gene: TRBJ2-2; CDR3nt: TGTGCCGAACCGAAAACCCAGGGCAGAGATGCCGGGGAGCTGTTTTTT; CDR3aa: CAEPKTQGRDAGELFF
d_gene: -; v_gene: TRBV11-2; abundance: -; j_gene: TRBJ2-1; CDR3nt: TGTGCCAGCATAGCAGGGGGGAACCTATACAATGAGCAGTTCTTC; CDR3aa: CASIAGGNLYNEQFF
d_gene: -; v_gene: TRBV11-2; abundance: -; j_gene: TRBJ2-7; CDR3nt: TGTGCCAGCAGCTTAGATTCCAGGGGCTACGAGCAGTACTTC; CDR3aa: CASSLDSRGYEQYF
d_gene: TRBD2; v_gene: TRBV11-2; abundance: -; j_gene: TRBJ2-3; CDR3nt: TGTGCCAGCAGCTTAGTTCCTAGCGGGGGGCCAGATACGCAGTATTTT; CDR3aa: CASSLVPSGGPDTQYF
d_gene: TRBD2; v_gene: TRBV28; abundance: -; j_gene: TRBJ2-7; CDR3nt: TGTGTCACACTAGCGGGGGGGTTCGAGCAGTACTTC; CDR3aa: CVTLAGGFEQYF
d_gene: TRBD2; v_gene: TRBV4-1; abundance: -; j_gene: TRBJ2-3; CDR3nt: TGCGCCAGCACCGCCAACCCGTTTAGCGGGGGTGATACGCAGTATTTT; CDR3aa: CASTANPFSGGDTQYF
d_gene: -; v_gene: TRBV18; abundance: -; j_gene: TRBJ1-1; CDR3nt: TGTGCCAGCTCCCTTGCTGAGCTCTTCACTGAAGCTTTCTTT; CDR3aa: CASSLAELFTEAFF
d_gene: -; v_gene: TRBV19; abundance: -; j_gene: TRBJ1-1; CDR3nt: TGTGCCACCCAGTTAGGGAACACTGAAGCTTTCTTT; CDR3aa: CATQLGNTEAFF
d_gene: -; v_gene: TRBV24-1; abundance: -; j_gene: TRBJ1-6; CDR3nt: TGTGCCACCAGTGATTCCGGACAGAATTCACCCCTCCACTTT; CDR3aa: CATSDSGQNSPLHF
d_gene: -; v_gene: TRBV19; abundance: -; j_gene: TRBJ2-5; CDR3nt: TGTGCCAGTAGTATACGGGGTGGGCTAGGGCGAGAGACCCAGTACTTC; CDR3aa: CASSIRGGLGRETQYF
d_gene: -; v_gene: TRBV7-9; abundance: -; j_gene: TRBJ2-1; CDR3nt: TGTGCCAGCAGCTTAGCGGGAAGCAGGGGAAATGAGCAGTTCTTC; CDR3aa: CASSLAGSRGNEQFF
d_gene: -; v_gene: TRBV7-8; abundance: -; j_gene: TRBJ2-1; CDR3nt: TGTGCCAGCAGCGCCAGGGGGGATAATGAGCAGTTCTTC; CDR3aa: CASSARGDNEQFF
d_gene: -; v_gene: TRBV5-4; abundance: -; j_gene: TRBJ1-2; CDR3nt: TGTGCCAGCAGCGGCGGGACAAGCCCGATGGACTATGGCTACACCTTC; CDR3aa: CASSGGTSPMDYGYTF
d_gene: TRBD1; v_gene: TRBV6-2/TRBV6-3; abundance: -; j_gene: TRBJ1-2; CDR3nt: TGTGCCAGCAGTACCGGGACAGGGGCGGGGAACTATGGCTACACCTTC; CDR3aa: CASSTGTGAGNYGYTF
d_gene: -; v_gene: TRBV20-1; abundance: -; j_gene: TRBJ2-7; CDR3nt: TGCAGTGCTATAGTGAACTACGAGCAGTACTTC; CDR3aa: CSAIVNYEQYF